Below are 28 T cell receptor beta chains sequenced from a single sample in a study of blood T cell repertoires in COVID-19. Some clones are missing from TCRdb's copy, which holds only in-frame ones; the method was immunoSEQ multiplex PCR. The repertoire includes a few hundred thousand clones, about 85% of them detected once, and 4.5% to 7% sits in the top ten. The specimen was PBMCs or T cells enriched from blood (not recorded which). Receptors originate from a woman aged 25-40 years who had recovered from COVID-19.

The table lists this clone with a count of one. The V and J genes are TRBV30 and TRBJ1-2; D remains ambiguous. CDR1 GTSNPN and CDR2 SVGIG come from the germline V gene (reference sequence). Trimming pared 4 bases from V and 6 bases from J, leaving 18 bases between. The CDR3 totals 14 residues. The CDR3: CAWTLLGGKDGYTF. The CDR3 DNA reads as TGTGCCTGGACCCTATTAGGAGGGAAGGATGGCTACACCTTC. Full variable domain (missing parts from reference TRBV30 and TRBJ1-2): SQTIHQWPATLVQPVGSPLSLECTVEGTSNPNLYWYRQAAGRGLQLLFYSVGIGQISSEVPQNLSASRPQDRQFILSSKKLLLSDSGFYLCAWTLLGGKDGYTFGSGTRLTVV.

The chain carries TRBV7-2 and TRBJ2-7; D is unclear. The V end was cut by 5 bases, the J end by 6 bases, with 20 bases between. The CDR3 extends over 15 amino acids. The germline gives CDR1 SGHTA, CDR2 FQGNSA. As DNA, the CDR3 is TGTGCCAGCAGCCTCGACAATATCCAGTTTTCCGAGCAGTACTTC. As protein: CASSLDNIQFSEQYF. Drawing the rest from reference TRBV7-2 and TRBJ2-7, the complete variable domain is GAGVSQSPSNKVTEKGKDVELRCDPISGHTALYWYRQSLGQGLEFLIYFQGNSAPDKSGLPSDRFSAERTGGSVSTLTIQRTQQEDSAVYLCASSLDNIQFSEQYFGPGTRLTVT.

The genes are TRBV3-1 (or the pseudogene TRBV3-2) and TRBJ1-6; 8 bases map to TRBD1. This CDR3 has 15 amino acids. With V trimmed by 3 bases and J by 9 bases, 7 bases remained unmatched. Germline lookup yields CDR1 LGHDT and CDR2 YNNKEL (reference sequence). CDR3 coding DNA: TGTGCCAGCAGCCACCAGGGGGCGCGGGGTTCACCCCTCCACTTT. Encoded protein: CASSHQGARGSPLHF.

The chain uses TRBV6-5 and TRBJ1-1, with a tentative D call TRBD1 (6 bases). The V end was cut by 5 bases, the J end by 6 bases, with 10 bases between. CDR3 length: 12 amino acids. The germline gives CDR1 MNHEY, CDR2 SVGAGI. In DNA, the CDR3 is TGTGCCAGCAGTACAGCAGGGGCTGAAGCTTTCTTT. The encoded protein is CASSTAGAEAFF.

This clone has at least ten counts. CDR3: CASSRSTSNQPQHF. The CDR3 DNA follows: TGTGCCAGCTCACGGAGCACTAGCAATCAGCCCCAGCATTTT. This chain connects TRBV18 to TRBJ1-5; no clear D. The CDR3 extends over 14 amino acids. Germline V gene lookup returns CDR1 KGHSH and CDR2 LQKENI. V lost 4 bases to trimming and J lost 0 bases, with 7 bases between them.

The chain uses TRBV6-5 and TRBJ1-5, with D unresolved. V dropped 6 bases and J dropped 2 bases, with 11 bases sitting between them. Germline CDR1 and CDR2: MNHEY and SVGAGI. The length of the CDR3 is 14 residues. As DNA, the CDR3 is TGTGCCAGCAGGGCCAATTCCGGCAATCAGCCCCAGCATTTT. Its translation: CASRANSGNQPQHF.

This chain uses TRBV11-2 with TRBJ2-2, with 8 bases identical to TRBD2. The V gene end was trimmed by 1 base and the J gene end by 3 bases; junction bases not matched to a gene: 7. CDR3 size: 17 residues. The V gene's germline CDR1 is SGHAT and CDR2 FQNNGV. The CDR3 DNA is TGTGCCAGCAGCTTAGTAGCGGGGCACTCATACACCGGGGAGCTGTTTTTT. Translated: CASSLVAGHSYTGELFF. Full variable domain (rest looked up from reference TRBV11-2 and TRBJ2-2): EAGVAQSPRYKIIEKRQSVAFWCNPISGHATLYWYQQILGQGPKLLIQFQNNGVVDDSQLPKDRFSAERLKGVDSTLKIQPAKLEDSAVYLCASSLVAGHSYTGELFFGEGSRLTVL.

This clone was found once. This chain's CDR3 is CAWSAWTTDTQYF. CDR3 nucleotides: TGTGCCTGGAGTGCATGGACTACAGATACGCAGTATTTT. The chain links TRBV30 to TRBJ2-3, with a possible D match to TRBD2 (5 bases). CDR3 length: 13 residues. V lost 1 base to trimming and J lost 3 bases, with 8 bases between them. Germline loops: CDR1 GTSNPN, CDR2 SVGIG (reference sequence).

V and J are TRBV2 and TRBJ2-1; TRBD1 might be the D (6 bases). The CDR3 spans 11 residues. CDR1 and CDR2 (germline): SNHLY, FYNNEI. The CDR3: CVRQDNNEQFF. CDR3 coding DNA: TGTGTCAGACAGGACAACAATGAGCAGTTCTTC.

The chain has TRBV6-6 and TRBJ2-5; perhaps TRBD1 as D (5 bases). Trimming took 6 bases from V and 5 from J, leaving 7 bases between them. Germline assignment: CDR1 MNHNY and CDR2 SVGAGI (reference sequence). The CDR3 has 11 residues. Written as DNA, the CDR3 is TGTGCCAGCAGAAACAGGGAGACCCAGTACTTC. This sequence encodes CASRNRETQYF.

The rearrangement uses TRBV3-1 (or the pseudogene TRBV3-2) and TRBJ1-1; 7 nucleotides line up with TRBD1. J was trimmed by 5 bases and V by 1 base; bases with no gene match: 13. This CDR3 comprises 17 residues. Germline V gene sequence: CDR1 LGHDT, CDR2 YNNKEL (reference sequence). This CDR3 is CASSQVRPGGFGTEAFF. The CDR3 DNA reads TGTGCCAGCAGCCAAGTAAGGCCAGGGGGGTTTGGGACTGAAGCTTTCTTT.

The chain combines TRBV3-1 (or the pseudogene TRBV3-2) with TRBJ1-2; no clear D. V was pared by 1 base and J by 3 bases, with 6 bases between. The CDR3 contains 13 residues. Germline V gene sequence: CDR1 LGHDT, CDR2 YNNKEL (reference sequence). CDR3 DNA sequence: TGTGCCAGCAGCCAAGTCTCCGACTATGGCTACACCTTC. Protein sequence: CASSQVSDYGYTF.

This clone was observed once. The rearrangement joins TRBV19 to TRBJ1-1; D might be TRBD1 (5 bases). The length of the CDR3 is 13 residues. Germline-derived CDR1 and CDR2 are LNHDA and SQIVND (reference sequence). The ends were cut back, 5 bases at V and 8 bases at J, with 15 bases in the middle. The CDR3 spells CASSWGGNREAFF. CDR3 DNA: TGTGCCAGTAGTTGGGGCGGGAACAGGGAAGCTTTCTTT.

The genes are TRBV7-8 and TRBJ2-7; D possibly corresponds to TRBD1 (5 bases). Trimming cost V 1 base and J 2 bases, with 12 bases left between them. Germline CDR1 reads SGHVS; CDR2 reads FQNEAQ. This CDR3 spans 15 amino acids. The CDR3, as DNA: TGTGCCAGCAGCTTAGTCAGGGTCAGAGCCTACGAGCAGTACTTC. Translation: CASSLVRVRAYEQYF.

J is TRBJ1-2 and V is TRBV3-1 (or the pseudogene TRBV3-2); no clear D. V was shortened by 1 base and J by 8 bases, with 11 bases between the two germline ends. Germline CDR1 and CDR2: LGHDT and YNNKEL (reference sequence). This CDR3 is 13 amino acids long. CDR3 in amino acids: CASSQVVLEGYTF. The CDR3 DNA reads TGTGCCAGCAGCCAAGTTGTACTGGAGGGCTACACCTTC.

This clone was counted once. J is TRBJ1-6 and V is TRBV5-1; D is ambiguous. CDR1 and CDR2 from the germline V gene are SGHRS and YFSETQ. CDR3 size: 15 residues. Between the trimmed V and J ends, which lost 2 bases and 3 bases, there was a span of 9 bases. In DNA, the CDR3 is TGCGCCAGCAGCTTCGACACCAACTATAATTCACCCCTCCACTTT. It codes for CASSFDTNYNSPLHF.

This clone has only a few counts. This chain links TRBV12-3 or TRBV12-4 with TRBJ1-2; possible D gene TRBD1, 6 bases. V was trimmed by 3 bases and J by 8 bases, leaving 7 bases between them. CDR3 length: 11 residues. CDR3 coding DNA: TGTGCCAGCAGTTTTAGGGGGGGCTACACCTTC. Encoded protein: CASSFRGGYTF.

Only a few counts were recorded for this clone. The V gene is TRBV18, the J gene TRBJ1-1; D is possibly TRBD1 (6 bases). The germline V gene has CDR1 KGHSH and CDR2 LQKENI. This CDR3 region has 14 residues. V lost 0 bases and J lost 4, with 9 bases in between. CDR3 residues: CASSPPQGSTEAFF. CDR3 in DNA: TGTGCCAGCTCACCACCCCAGGGGAGCACTGAAGCTTTCTTT.

This chain connects TRBV30 to TRBJ1-2; 7 bases map to TRBD1. Germline loops: CDR1 GTSNPN, CDR2 SVGIG (reference sequence). The ends lost 5 bases at V and 8 bases at J; junction bases unmatched: 11. CDR3 size: 13 residues. The CDR3 region is CAWGNWTGGGYTF. The CDR3 nucleotides are TGTGCCTGGGGCAACTGGACAGGAGGAGGCTACACCTTC.

The rearrangement uses TRBV2 and TRBJ1-2; 8 bases fit TRBD1. V shed 5 bases and J 6 bases; nucleotides not matched to a gene: 2. This CDR3 is built from 12 residues. Germline-derived CDR1 and CDR2 are SNHLY and FYNNEI. The CDR3 DNA is TGTGCCAGCAGTTCAGGGGGCGATGGCTACACCTTC. Protein: CASSSGGDGYTF. Together with reference TRBV2 and TRBJ1-2, the CDR3 gives the full variable domain: EPEVTQTPSHQVTQMGQEVILRCVPISNHLYFYWYRQILGQKVEFLVSFYNNEISEKSEIFDDQFSVERPDGSNFTLKIRSTKLEDSAMYFCASSSGGDGYTFGSGTRLTVV.

The chain carries TRBV19 and TRBJ1-6, with a tentative D call TRBD1 (6 bases). Germline V CDR1 and CDR2: LNHDA, SQIVND (reference sequence). Trimming shortened V by 4 bases and J by 9 bases, and 19 bases separated the two germline ends. CDR3 size: 16 residues. DNA of the CDR3: TGTGCCAGTAGTACCTCGATGGGGGGGCGGTTTTCACCCCTCCACTTT. Translated: CASSTSMGGRFSPLHF. The full variable domain, with the rest looked up from reference TRBV19 and TRBJ1-6, is DGGITQSPKYLFRKEGQNVTLSCEQNLNHDAMYWYRQDPGQGLRLIYYSQIVNDFQKGDIAEGYSVSREKKESFPLTVTSAQKNPTAFYLCASSTSMGGRFSPLHFGNGTRLTVT.

In this sample, this clone turned up a few times. The V call is TRBV2, the J call TRBJ1-5; a possible D gene is TRBD1 (5 bases). Germline lookup yields CDR1 SNHLY and CDR2 FYNNEI. Trimming took off 3 bases at V and 2 bases at J, with 11 bases between the two ends. This CDR3 comprises 15 residues. CDR3 nucleotide sequence: TGTGCCAGCAGTGAGGCAGGGAAAGGCAATCAGCCCCAGCATTTT. It yields the protein CASSEAGKGNQPQHF.

The J gene is TRBJ2-3, the V gene TRBV4-2; 13 bases are shared with TRBD2. Germline CDR1 LGHNA, CDR2 YNFKEQ. The junction had 3 bases not matched to a gene; V was cut back by 5 bases and J by 4 bases. The CDR3 contains 15 residues. The CDR3 DNA follows: TGTGCCAGCAGCGAGACTAGCGGGGGGCCAGATACGCAGTATTTT. Residues: CASSETSGGPDTQYF.

V is TRBV30 and J is TRBJ1-3; D ambiguous. Trimming stripped 5 bases from V and 4 bases from J, with 9 bases between. This CDR3 region has 12 residues. The V gene's germline CDR1 is GTSNPN and CDR2 SVGIG (reference sequence). The CDR3 here is CAWWATGNTIYF. The CDR3 DNA reads as TGTGCCTGGTGGGCAACCGGAAACACCATATATTTT.

This clone is a singleton in its sample. The rearrangement links TRBV3-1 (or the pseudogene TRBV3-2) to TRBJ2-2; D is perhaps TRBD2 (6 bases). The germline V and J ends were trimmed by 1 base and 11 bases, with 11 bases remaining between them. CDR1 LGHDT and CDR2 YNNKEL come from the germline V gene (reference sequence). This CDR3 is built from 13 residues. The CDR3 loop is CASSQVGGVELFF. CDR3 DNA sequence: TGTGCCAGCAGCCAAGTGGGGGGTGTAGAGCTGTTTTTT.

The chain is built from TRBV3-1 (or the pseudogene TRBV3-2) and TRBJ2-7; TRBD1 agrees at 7 bases. V gave up 5 bases and J gave up 1 base; unmatched junction bases: 5. The germline CDR1 and CDR2 sequences are LGHDT and YNNKEL (reference sequence). There are 14 residues in the CDR3. CDR3 in amino acids: CASSGRDRSYEQYF. Written as DNA, the CDR3 is TGTGCCAGCAGCGGCCGGGACAGATCCTACGAGCAGTACTTC.

This clone has a single count. In nucleotides, the CDR3 is TGTGCCAGCTATGGGTTCGATAGCGGAAACACCATATATTTT. Translating it yields CASYGFDSGNTIYF. The chain combines TRBV13 with TRBJ1-3, with D hard to call. Trimming shortened V by 8 bases and J by 4 bases, and 15 bases separated the two germline ends. The CDR3 contains 14 residues. Germline assignment: CDR1 PRHDT and CDR2 FYEKMQ (reference sequence).

The V call is TRBV19, the J call TRBJ1-1; 8 nucleotides align to TRBD1. This CDR3 contains 18 residues. Germline V gene data show CDR1 as LNHDA and CDR2 as SQIVND (reference sequence). The J segment lost 3 bases and the V segment lost 6 bases, leaving 18 bases of the junction unmatched. The CDR3: CASRPMVLTQQGDTEAFF. The CDR3, as DNA: TGTGCCAGTAGGCCCATGGTTCTCACCCAACAGGGGGACACTGAAGCTTTCTTT.